This T cell receptor (beta chain) originates from a study of post-analysis software for immune sequencing data. Notes on the study in general: The study found TRBV5-6, TRBV5-1 and TRBV20-1 among about five TRBV segments more frequent in patients than controls.

The germline gives CDR1 SGHVS, CDR2 FQNEAQ. This CDR3 is built from 15 residues. Regarding this clonotype: The antigen is unknown. This may come from a read error, since a much larger clone is one base off.

Prepared libraries of TCR beta cDNA carried unique molecular identifiers. With about 0.95 to 11 million T cells as the source, 540,000 or so cDNA molecules resulted. In TCRdb, the PCR reads were re-called with MiXCR into one record per CDR3 protein. The sample lists 550,000 to 700,000 distinct CDR3 sequences; roughly 40% were seen once. The gene calls are TRBV7-8 and TRBJ2-4; 7 bases agree with TRBD1. The closer fit of TRBJ2-7 to the DNA end suggests the J call may be wrong. Sequencing input: blood. This clonotype originated in a girl under 18 with multiple sclerosis. CDR3 nucleotides: TGTGCCGGCAGCTTAGGCAGGGGGAAGTCTCTCGAGCAGTACTTC. Encoded protein: CAGSLGRGKSLEQYF.